This T cell receptor (beta chain) derives from a study of blood T cell repertoires in COVID-19. Study background: PBMCs, B-cell-depleted T cells, or T cells were the source of the cDNA or gDNA that made up the material.

Clones were sequenced by immunoSEQ multiplex PCR, and TCRdb holds only the in-frame ones, with some missing. Of around 20,000 clones in the sample, more than 70% were seen once. This TCR came from a woman aged 25 to 39 who had recovered from COVID-19. Sequenced input: PBMCs or T cells enriched from blood (not recorded which).

The CDR3 bases are TGTGCCAGCAGTTTTATGGGGGGGGCCGGTAATACGCAGTATTTT. Translation: CASSFMGGAGNTQYF. V usage is TRBV28 and J usage is TRBJ2-3; maybe TRBD2 (7 bases). Germline lookup yields CDR1 MDHEN and CDR2 SYDVKM. The ends were cut back, 3 bases at V and 7 bases at J, with 17 bases in the middle. The CDR3 is 15 residues long.